This T cell receptor beta chain is drawn from a study of blood T cell repertoires in COVID-19 (dated by TCRdb to between 2020 and 2021). General notes on the study: Collaborator samples came from the United States, Italy and Spain and covered acute and convalescent phases of COVID-19. The material from the prospective study consisted of cDNA or gDNA derived from T cells, B-cell-depleted T cells, or PBMCs. The dataset comprised deeply sampled blood TCRbeta repertoires from subjects exposed to, actively infected with, or recovered from COVID-19. The repertoires were released in a freely available public database meant as a resource for research on the immune response to SARS-CoV-2. The samples were drawn from two sources: the first 160 participants of the ongoing ImmuneRACE study, and some 1,300 subjects contributed by 6 global collaborators. The sample metadata nearly always contained a de-identified subject ID, COVID-19 status, age in years and sex. Where HLA class I and class II types were available, the types were taken from metadata supplied by the sample provider, not from assay-based typing.

Spanning cysteine to phenylalanine, the CDR3 consists of 15 amino acids. The sequence is cut down to CDR3 DNA, 45 bases in frame from base 1. Taken from the germline V gene, the CDR1 and CDR2 loops are SGHRS and YFSETQ. The junction shows trimming of 3 bases on V and 7 bases on J, and the gene matches do not reach 5 bases of it. Whole blood was collected in K2EDTA tubes by collaborating institutions according to the institutions' own protocols. For TCRbeta analysis, collaborators shipped samples as frozen whole blood, isolated PBMCs, or DNA extracted from either of those sample types. With regard to this clone: Its antigen remains unidentified. The sample holds no much larger clone one base away, and base qualities are not on file.

The study at large found these results: Clinical and demographic metadata were provided uncurated, with the amount varying by source and participant.

TCRbeta CDR3 regions were amplified from genomic DNA by means of the immunoSEQ Assay, a bias-controlled multiplex PCR. For the original study's pipeline: The number of nucleated cells in each sample was estimated by amplification of reference gene primers within the assay. To quantify the absolute abundance of each unique TCRbeta CDR3 rearrangement, sequence reads were collapsed and filtered. Productive Simpson clonality was computed per sample as the square root of Simpson's diversity index over productive rearrangements. TCRdb limited this immuneACCESS table to in-frame rearrangements with V and J called. A share of clones is missing; checked studies link under half to unresolved V genes, and the rest is unexplained. D and trimming come from the DNA, and the V and J calls and clone size come from that table. This sample lists 150,000 to 200,000 clones; roughly nine tenths were detected once. Jointly, the top ten make up approximately 3.5% of the sample.

The TCR sequence derives from a man aged 65 to 85 with acute or convalescent COVID-19. Source material: peripheral blood. The chain is encoded by TRBV5-1 joined to TRBJ1-4; 11 junctional bases match TRBD1. The nucleotide sequence reads as follows: TGCGCCAGCAGCTCAACAGGACAGGGGGCTGAAAAACTGTTTTTT. Translated, it reads CASSSTGQGAEKLFF.